These T cell receptor beta chains were read from a single sample in a study of T-cell memory formation after mild COVID-19. TCRdb re-derived calls from the 5' RACE reads in MiXCR, one entry per CDR3 protein. The table has about 610,000 distinct CDR3 sequences, 17% seen once. The sample taken for sequencing was PBMCs or a T cell subset sorted from them (not recorded which). Receptors were obtained from an adult woman who had mild COVID-19 (a few samples of this study predate the infection). Cell type and time point are not known. The CDR3 runs from the conserved cysteine through the conserved F or W. The D gene is left open where the match is weak. Part of the rows lack a size; the others show once, few, many or a class for expanded clones.

j_call | d_call | v_call | clone_size | cdr3_aa | cdr3_nt
TRBJ2-3 | - | TRBV15 | - | CATSRRPTGTSYTQYF | TGTGCCACCAGCAGACGACCCACCGGGACAAGCTATACGCAGTATTTT
TRBJ2-7 | - | TRBV10-3 | few | CAISETGTYEQYF | TGTGCCATCAGTGAGACAGGTACCTACGAGCAGTACTTC
TRBJ2-6 | - | TRBV3-1 | - | CASSMEGASGANVLTF | TGTGCCAGCAGTATGGAGGGGGCTTCTGGGGCCAACGTCCTGACTTTC
TRBJ2-1 | TRBD2 | TRBV7-8 | - | CASSQDHLGTSGSKFF | TGTGCCAGCAGCCAAGACCACCTCGGGACTAGCGGGAGCAAGTTCTTC
TRBJ2-3 | TRBD2 | TRBV9 | few | CASSVSSGGAGTDTQYF | TGTGCCAGCAGCGTTTCTAGCGGGGGGGCAGGCACAGATACGCAGTATTTT
TRBJ1-1 | - | TRBV20-1 | - | CSARDLRGKADTEAFF | TGCAGTGCTAGAGACCTCCGGGGTAAAGCGGACACTGAAGCTTTCTTT
TRBJ2-1 | - | TRBV4-1 | many | CASGVVGVNEQFF | TGCGCCAGCGGGGTAGTAGGGGTCAATGAGCAGTTCTTC
TRBJ2-1 | TRBD1 | TRBV4-1 | few | CASSPRGTGGINEQFF | TGCGCCAGCAGCCCGCGGGGGACAGGGGGAATAAATGAGCAGTTCTTC
TRBJ2-5 | - | TRBV20-1 | - | CSAREGRPRSGTQYF | TGCAGTGCTAGAGAAGGCAGACCCCGCTCAGGGACCCAGTACTTC
TRBJ1-5 | - | TRBV7-2 | - | CASSHTGSNQPQHF | TGTGCCAGCAGCCACACCGGGAGCAATCAGCCCCAGCATTTT
TRBJ2-2 | TRBD1 | TRBV6-4 | few | CASRRDSATGELFF | TGTGCCAGCAGAAGGGACAGCGCGACCGGGGAGCTGTTTTTT
TRBJ1-4 | - | TRBV19 | few | CASSIAAAGELFF | TGTGCCAGTAGTATAGCGGCTGCAGGGGAACTGTTTTTT
TRBJ2-2 | - | TRBV11-1 | many | CASSLGALASGELFF | TGTGCCAGCAGCTTAGGGGCTCTAGCCTCCGGGGAGCTGTTTTTT
TRBJ2-7 | - | TRBV6-2/TRBV6-3 | few | CASSYPSGGISYEQYF | TGTGCCAGCAGTTACCCCAGCGGAGGTATCTCCTACGAGCAGTACTTC
TRBJ1-1 | - | TRBV7-3 | - | CASSSQPGVSEAFF | TGTGCCAGCAGCTCCCAGCCCGGGGTATCTGAAGCTTTCTTT
TRBJ1-1 | - | TRBV5-1 | - | CASSRRLSRGGNTEAFF | TGCGCCAGCAGCCGACGACTCTCAAGGGGTGGGAACACTGAAGCTTTCTTT
TRBJ2-7 | TRBD2 | TRBV5-8 | - | CASSLVREVNEQYF | TGTGCCAGCAGCTTGGTCCGGGAGGTAAACGAGCAGTACTTC
TRBJ2-6 | TRBD1 | TRBV7-9 | - | CASSRDRGSGANVLTF | TGTGCCAGCAGCCGAGACAGGGGCTCTGGGGCCAACGTCCTGACTTTC
TRBJ2-7 | TRBD2 | TRBV19 | few | CASSLSPGLAGGNEQYF | TGTGCCAGTAGCCTCTCCCCGGGACTAGCGGGGGGAAACGAGCAGTACTTC
TRBJ1-2 | TRBD1 | TRBV2 | few | CASSGTGRIDGYTF | TGTGCCAGCAGCGGGACAGGGAGGATCGATGGCTACACCTTC
TRBJ2-7 | TRBD1 | TRBV5-1 | - | CASSPMGQLGDYEQYF | TGCGCCAGCAGCCCAATGGGACAGCTGGGGGATTACGAGCAGTACTTC
TRBJ2-5 | - | TRBV25-1 | - | CASSPAEFQETQYF | TGTGCCAGCAGTCCAGCGGAGTTCCAAGAGACCCAGTACTTC
TRBJ2-1 | TRBD2 | TRBV27 | few | CASSFPGLAYNEQFF | TGTGCCAGCAGTTTTCCGGGACTAGCGTACAATGAGCAGTTCTTC
TRBJ2-7 | - | TRBV4-2 | few | CASSQEGTSYEQYF | TGTGCCAGCAGCCAAGAGGGAACTTCCTACGAGCAGTACTTC
TRBJ1-2 | - | TRBV29-1 | - | CSVEDQPYPPYGYTF | TGCAGCGTTGAAGATCAGCCTTATCCTCCCTATGGCTACACCTTC
TRBJ2-5 | - | TRBV20-1 | few | CSAPIPMGTQYF | TGCAGTGCTCCGATACCGATGGGGACCCAGTACTTC
TRBJ1-1 | - | TRBV5-1 | many | CASSLGEVTEAFF | TGCGCCAGCAGCTTGGGCGAGGTAACTGAAGCTTTCTTT
TRBJ2-6 | TRBD2 | TRBV18 | once | CASSPSRLGGTSGANVLTF | TGTGCCAGCTCACCATCTAGACTCGGGGGGACCTCTGGGGCCAACGTCCTGACTTTC
TRBJ1-2 | - | TRBV30 | once | CAWFRSGDGSGYTF | TGTGCCTGGTTCCGCTCAGGGGATGGGAGCGGCTACACCTTC
TRBJ1-2 | TRBD1 | TRBV12-3/TRBV12-4 | - | CASSRTGRNYGYTF | TGTGCCAGCAGTCGGACAGGGAGGAACTATGGCTACACCTTC
TRBJ2-4 | - | TRBV7-9 | many | CASSPTGPTKNIQYF | TGTGCCAGCAGCCCTACTGGACCGACAAAAAACATTCAGTACTTC
TRBJ2-5 | TRBD2 | TRBV6-1 | few | CASSESSGRARETQYF | TGTGCCAGCAGTGAAAGTAGCGGGAGGGCCCGAGAGACCCAGTACTTC
TRBJ2-2 | TRBD2 | TRBV12-3/TRBV12-4 | many | CASSGTSGNTGELFF | TGTGCCAGCAGCGGGACTAGCGGAAACACCGGGGAGCTGTTTTTT
TRBJ2-5 | TRBD2 | TRBV24-1 | - | CATSVLTRGGETQYF | TGTGCCACCAGTGTCTTGACCCGGGGGGGAGAGACCCAGTACTTC
TRBJ1-1 | - | TRBV7-2 | - | CASSLVGWGRHTEAFF | TGTGCCAGCAGCTTAGTGGGGTGGGGTCGGCACACTGAAGCTTTCTTT
TRBJ2-7 | TRBD1 | TRBV12-3/TRBV12-4 | - | CASSPPPGQGRSYEQYF | TGTGCCAGCAGTCCTCCCCCGGGACAGGGAAGGTCCTACGAGCAGTACTTC
TRBJ1-5 | - | TRBV3-1 | few | CASSQVGGVQHF | TGTGCCAGCAGCCAAGTCGGTGGGGTTCAGCATTTT
TRBJ1-2 | TRBD1 | TRBV12-3/TRBV12-4 | - | CASSYRGPNYGYTF | TGTGCCAGCAGTTACAGGGGGCCCAACTATGGCTACACCTTC
TRBJ2-3 | - | TRBV9 | few | CASSVDPGRTRFTDTQYF | TGTGCCAGCAGCGTAGATCCTGGGAGAACCCGATTCACAGATACGCAGTATTTT
TRBJ1-4 | - | TRBV12-3/TRBV12-4 | - | CASATHTTNEKLFF | TGTGCCAGCGCGACCCATACAACTAATGAAAAACTGTTTTTT
TRBJ1-1 | - | TRBV4-1 | - | CASSPPGTSTEAFF | TGCGCCAGCAGCCCCCCAGGGACATCCACTGAAGCTTTCTTT
TRBJ1-2 | TRBD1 | TRBV5-4 | - | CVWQGGNYNYGYTF | TGTGTGTGGCAGGGGGGAAACTATAACTATGGCTACACCTTC
TRBJ2-3 | - | TRBV7-3 | - | CASSPQRAGAQYF | TGTGCCAGCAGCCCCCAGAGGGCCGGGGCGCAGTATTTT
TRBJ1-2 | TRBD1 | TRBV5-6 | few | CASSPLGTGDMGGYTF | TGTGCCAGCAGCCCCCTGGGAACAGGGGATATGGGTGGCTACACCTTC
TRBJ2-7 | TRBD1 | TRBV25-1 | - | CASNSDRDSYEQYF | TGTGCCAGCAATTCGGACAGGGACTCCTACGAGCAGTACTTC